This T cell receptor (beta chain) was found in a study of blood T cell repertoires in COVID-19. On the study more broadly: Samples representing acute and convalescent COVID-19 were sourced from the United States, Italy and Spain. The analysed material was cDNA or gDNA that came from T cells, B-cell-depleted T cells, or PBMCs.

J gave up 4 bases and V 0 bases, and 4 bases lay outside the gene matches. This CDR3 is 16 amino acids long. Germline V gene sequence: CDR1 WNHNN, CDR2 SYGVQD (reference sequence). Clones were sequenced by immunoSEQ multiplex PCR, and TCRdb holds only the in-frame ones, with some missing. The sample holds more than 85,000 clones; about 87% are singletons and the top ten take about a sixth. Sequencing was carried out using peripheral blood. The V call is TRBV10-1, the J call TRBJ2-2, with 8 bases fitting TRBD1. The TCR originated in a human donor in a cohort sampled during active COVID-19. The CDR3 spells CASSESGTGVTGELFF. The CDR3 DNA reads as TGCGCCAGCAGTGAGTCCGGGACAGGAGTCACCGGGGAGCTGTTTTTT.